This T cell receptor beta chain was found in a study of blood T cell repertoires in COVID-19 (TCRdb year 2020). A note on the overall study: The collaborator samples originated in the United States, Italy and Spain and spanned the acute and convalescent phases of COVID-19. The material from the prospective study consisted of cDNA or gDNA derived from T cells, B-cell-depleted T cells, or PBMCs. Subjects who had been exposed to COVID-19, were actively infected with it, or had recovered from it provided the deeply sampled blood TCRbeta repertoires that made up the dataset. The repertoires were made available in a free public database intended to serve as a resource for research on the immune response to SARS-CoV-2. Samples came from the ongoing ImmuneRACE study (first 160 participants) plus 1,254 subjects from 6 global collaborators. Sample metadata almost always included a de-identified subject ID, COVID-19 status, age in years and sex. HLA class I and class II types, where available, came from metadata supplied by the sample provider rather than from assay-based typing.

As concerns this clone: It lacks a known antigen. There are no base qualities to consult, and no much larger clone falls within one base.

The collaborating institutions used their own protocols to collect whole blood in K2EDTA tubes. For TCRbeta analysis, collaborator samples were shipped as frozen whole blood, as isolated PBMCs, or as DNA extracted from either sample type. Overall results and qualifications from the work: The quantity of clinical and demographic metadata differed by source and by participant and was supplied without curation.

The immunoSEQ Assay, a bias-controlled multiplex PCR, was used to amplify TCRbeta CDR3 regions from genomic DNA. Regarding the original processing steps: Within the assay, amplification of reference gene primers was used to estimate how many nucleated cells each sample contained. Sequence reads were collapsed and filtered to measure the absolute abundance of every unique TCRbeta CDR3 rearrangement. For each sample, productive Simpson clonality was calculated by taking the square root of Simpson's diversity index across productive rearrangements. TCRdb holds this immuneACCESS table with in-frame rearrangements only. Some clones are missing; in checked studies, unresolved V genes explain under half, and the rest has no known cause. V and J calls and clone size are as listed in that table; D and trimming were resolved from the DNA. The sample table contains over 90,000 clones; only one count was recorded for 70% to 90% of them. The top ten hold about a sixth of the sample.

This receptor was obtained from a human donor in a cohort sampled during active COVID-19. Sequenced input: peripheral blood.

The CDR3 corresponds to CASSQGRGYTF. In nucleotide form, the sequence is TGTGCCAGCAGCCAAGGGCGGGGCTACACCTTC. Recombination joined TRBV4-2 with TRBJ1-2; the D gene assignment is ambiguous. Via the germline V gene, CDR1 is LGHNA and CDR2 YNFKEQ. Inclusive of the bounding cysteine and phenylalanine, the CDR3 is 11 residues long. Only CDR3 DNA remains: 33 bases, in frame from the first base. Trimming costs V 1 base and J 8 bases, and their ends lie 5 bases apart.